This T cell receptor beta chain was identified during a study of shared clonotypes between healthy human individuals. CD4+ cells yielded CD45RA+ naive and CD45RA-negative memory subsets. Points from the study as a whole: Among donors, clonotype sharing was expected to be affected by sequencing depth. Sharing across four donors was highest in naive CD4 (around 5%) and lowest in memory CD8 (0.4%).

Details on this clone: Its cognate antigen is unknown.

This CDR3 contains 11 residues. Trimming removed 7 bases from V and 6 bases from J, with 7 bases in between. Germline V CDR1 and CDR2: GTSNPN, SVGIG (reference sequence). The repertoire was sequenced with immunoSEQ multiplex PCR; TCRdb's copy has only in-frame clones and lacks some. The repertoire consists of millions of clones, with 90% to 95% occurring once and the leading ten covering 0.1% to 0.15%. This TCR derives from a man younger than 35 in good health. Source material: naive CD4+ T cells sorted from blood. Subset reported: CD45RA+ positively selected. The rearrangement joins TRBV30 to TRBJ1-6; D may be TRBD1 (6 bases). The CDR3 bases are TGTGCCTTAGGGGGTAATTCACCCCTCCACTTT. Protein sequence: CALGGNSPLHF.